This record looks at one TCR beta chain sequence and its context. These data come from a study of blood T cell repertoires in COVID-19. Assay: immunoSEQ multiplex PCR; the TCRdb copy retains only in-frame clones and omits some. Of 300,000 to 450,000 clones in the sample, 85% to 90% are singletons; the top ten hold approximately 1%. Germline V gives CDR1 LGHDT, CDR2 YNNKEL (reference sequence). Trimming removed 1 base at V and 5 bases at J, with 14 bases between. This CDR3 has 15 amino acids. The sequence came from a man younger than 30 who had recovered from COVID-19. This sequence joins TRBV3-1 (or the pseudogene TRBV3-2) and TRBJ1-1; weak D call: TRBD1 (6 bases). The specimen was PBMCs or T cells enriched from blood (not recorded which). The CDR3 region is CASSQGQGSATEAFF. Written as DNA, the CDR3 is TGTGCCAGCAGCCAAGGTCAGGGGTCCGCGACTGAAGCTTTCTTT.